This TCR beta chain was documented in a study of Tregs in tolerant kidney transplant recipients (dated by TCRdb to about 2019). General notes on the study: Before combined kidney and bone marrow transplantation, this study identified donor-specific regulatory T cells using TCRbeta sequencing and then followed those same cells after transplant. Summary of the overall study and its limitations: In tolerant patients, the expansion of donor-specific Tregs was greater than global Treg expansion, suggesting that the expansion was antigen-driven rather than nonspecific. PCR primers changed over time for some patients, so nucleotide-level comparison across those patients' samples was not possible. Expanding Tregs with activated donor B cells appeared to identify the most biologically relevant and donor-specific TCRbeta repertoire. Although technical replication error seemed to be minimal, the question of biological reproducibility was not addressed directly. The study was limited by small patient numbers, and the findings need validation in larger populations and under other immunosuppression protocols.

Genomic DNA was extracted from sorted cells with the QIAGEN DNeasy Blood and Tissue Kit for TCRbeta CDR3 sequencing. Through immunoSEQ, high-throughput TCRbeta CDR3 sequencing was done commercially, including PCR amplification with internal controls and bias correction. In the source study's methods: Unique productive TCRbeta sequences were defined by CDR3 nucleotide sequence where primers matched, and otherwise by CDR3 amino acid sequence together with Vbeta and Jbeta genes. To correct sorting error, sequences shared between sorted populations at a frequency ratio of 2:1 or less were removed; the rest were assigned to the higher population. A sequence counted as donor-reactive if, in CFSE-low cells, the sequence had a frequency of at least 0.01% and was expanded at least 5-fold compared with unstimulated cells. Repertoire divergence was quantified by Jensen-Shannon divergence using the top 100 TCRbeta sequences ranked by frequency. For samples with multiple sequencing runs, sorting error was corrected separately for each run before the runs were pooled. Here the immuneACCESS table is served through TCRdb, limited to in-frame sequences with V and J called. Missing clones are a known gap in these copies; in checked studies unresolved V genes cover under half, and the rest lacks a known reason. That table gives V, J and clone size, and the DNA gave D and trimming. The sample has about 10,000 clones on record. The top ten constitute roughly 26% of the sample.

The germline V gene encodes CDR1 SGHNT and CDR2 YYREEE (reference sequence). V gives up 9 bases and J gives up 0 bases, and the segment between their germline ends measures 10 bases. The CDR3 spans 12 residues, from the cysteine through the phenylalanine. Part of the CDR3 DNA is given, 27 bases translated from base 1. The transplants used related donors along with nonmyeloablative bone marrow transplantation, and in the human trials mixed chimerism was transient. Thawed PBMCs were FACS-sorted into unstimulated Tregs (CD4+CD25+CD127-), CD4+ non-Tregs (CD4+CD25-), CD4 cells and CD8 cells. The patients were a handful of recipients of combined kidney and bone marrow transplants from the ITN036ST trial, and samples were available only for these trial subjects. Healthy control blood was processed to PBMCs by Ficoll density gradient and cryopreserved, and patient PBMCs were collected before and after transplant.

As to this clone: The antigen it binds to is not known. The read terminates 3 residues ahead of where the CDR3 ends, so the germline J gene completes it.

This receptor chain uses TRBV5-4 and TRBJ2-7; no confident D gene assignment can be made. The specimen was CD8+ T cells from blood (PBMCs), collected 24 months after the transplant. This clonotype was sampled from a human patient who received a combined kidney and bone marrow transplant. Following transplantation, part of the T cell population may be supplied by the graft donor rather than the patient. The sequenced part of the CDR3 DNA is TGTGCCACCGCGGCGGACTCCTACGAG. Translated, this is CATAADSYE. The entire CDR3 reads CATAADSYEQYF.